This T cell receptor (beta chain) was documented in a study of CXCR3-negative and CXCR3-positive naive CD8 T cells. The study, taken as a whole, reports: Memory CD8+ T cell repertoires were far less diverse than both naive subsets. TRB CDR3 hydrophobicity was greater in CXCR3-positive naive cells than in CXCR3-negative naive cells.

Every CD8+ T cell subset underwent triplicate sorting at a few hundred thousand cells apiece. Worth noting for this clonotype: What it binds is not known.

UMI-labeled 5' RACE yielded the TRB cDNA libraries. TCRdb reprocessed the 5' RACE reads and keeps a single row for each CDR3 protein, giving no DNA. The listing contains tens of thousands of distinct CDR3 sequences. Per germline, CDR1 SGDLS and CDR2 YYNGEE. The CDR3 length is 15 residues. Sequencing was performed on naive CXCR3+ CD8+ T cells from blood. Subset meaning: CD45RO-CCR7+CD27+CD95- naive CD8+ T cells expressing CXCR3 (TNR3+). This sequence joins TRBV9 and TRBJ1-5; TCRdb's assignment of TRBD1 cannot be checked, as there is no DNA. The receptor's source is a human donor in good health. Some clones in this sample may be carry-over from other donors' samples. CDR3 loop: CASSGAGRDDQPQHF.